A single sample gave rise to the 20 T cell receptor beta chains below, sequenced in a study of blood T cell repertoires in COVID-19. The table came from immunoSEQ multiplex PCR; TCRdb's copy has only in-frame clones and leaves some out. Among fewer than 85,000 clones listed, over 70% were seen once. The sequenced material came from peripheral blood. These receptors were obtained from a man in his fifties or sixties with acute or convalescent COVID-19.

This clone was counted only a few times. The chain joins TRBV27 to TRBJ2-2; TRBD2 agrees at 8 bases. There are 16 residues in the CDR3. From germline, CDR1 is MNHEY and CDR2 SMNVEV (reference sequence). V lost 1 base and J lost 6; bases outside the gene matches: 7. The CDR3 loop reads CASSLYFEREPGELFF. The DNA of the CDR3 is TGTGCCAGCAGTTTATATTTTGAGCGGGAGCCCGGGGAGCTGTTTTTT.

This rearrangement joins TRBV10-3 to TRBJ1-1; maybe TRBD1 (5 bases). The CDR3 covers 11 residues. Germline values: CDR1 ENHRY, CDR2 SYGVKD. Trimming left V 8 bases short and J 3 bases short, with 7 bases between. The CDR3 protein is CAIRGDTEAFF. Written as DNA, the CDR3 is TGTGCCATCCGGGGGGACACTGAAGCTTTCTTT.

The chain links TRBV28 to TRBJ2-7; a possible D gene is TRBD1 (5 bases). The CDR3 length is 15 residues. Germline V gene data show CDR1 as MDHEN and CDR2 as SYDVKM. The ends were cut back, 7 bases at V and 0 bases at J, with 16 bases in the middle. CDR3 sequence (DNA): TGTGCCAGCAACTTCCCGGCAGGGTTCTCCTACGAGCAGTACTTC. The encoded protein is CASNFPAGFSYEQYF.

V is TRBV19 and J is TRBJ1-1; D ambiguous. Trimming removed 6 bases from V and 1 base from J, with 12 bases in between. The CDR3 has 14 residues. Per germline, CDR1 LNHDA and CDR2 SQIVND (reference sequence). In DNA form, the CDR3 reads TGTGCCAGTAGAAGGACTGCAGGGAACACTGAAGCTTTCTTT. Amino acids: CASRRTAGNTEAFF.

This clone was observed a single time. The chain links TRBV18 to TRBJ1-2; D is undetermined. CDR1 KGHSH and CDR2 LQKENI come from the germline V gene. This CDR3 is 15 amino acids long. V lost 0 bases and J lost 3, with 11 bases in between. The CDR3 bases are TGTGCCAGCTCACCACCAGGAGAGAAAGACTATGGCTACACCTTC. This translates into CASSPPGEKDYGYTF. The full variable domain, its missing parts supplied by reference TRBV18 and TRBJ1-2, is NAGVMQNPRHLVRRRGQEARLRCSPMKGHSHVYWYRQLPEEGLKFMVYLQKENIIDESGMPKERFSAEFPKEGPSILRIQQVVRGDSAAYFCASSPPGEKDYGYTFGSGTRLTVV.

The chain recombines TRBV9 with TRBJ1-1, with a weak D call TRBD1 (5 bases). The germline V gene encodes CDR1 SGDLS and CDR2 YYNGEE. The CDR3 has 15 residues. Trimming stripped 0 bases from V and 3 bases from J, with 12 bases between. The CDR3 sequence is CASSVGDGGYTEAFF. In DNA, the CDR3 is TGTGCCAGCAGCGTAGGGGACGGGGGTTACACTGAAGCTTTCTTT.

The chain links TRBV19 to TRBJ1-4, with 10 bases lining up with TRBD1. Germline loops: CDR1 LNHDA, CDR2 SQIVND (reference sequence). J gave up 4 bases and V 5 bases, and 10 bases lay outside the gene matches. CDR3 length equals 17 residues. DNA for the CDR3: TGTGCCAGTAGTCGAAGCGCGACAGGGGGCAGTAATGAAAAACTGTTTTTT. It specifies CASSRSATGGSNEKLFF.

The CDR3: CAWSVDRVDEQFF. CDR3 coding DNA: TGTGCCTGGAGTGTGGACAGGGTCGATGAGCAGTTCTTC. The genes are TRBV30 and TRBJ2-1; TRBD1 matches at 8 bases. This CDR3 region has 13 residues. Germline trimming cut 0 bases from V and 8 bases from J; bases unmatched to any gene: 3. Germline V gene lookup returns CDR1 GTSNPN and CDR2 SVGIG (reference sequence).

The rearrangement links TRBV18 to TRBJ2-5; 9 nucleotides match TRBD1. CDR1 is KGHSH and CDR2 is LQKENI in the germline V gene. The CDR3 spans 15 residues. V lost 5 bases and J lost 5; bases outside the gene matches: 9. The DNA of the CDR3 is TGTGCCAGCTCAGGTCGGGACAGGGAAGAGGAGACCCAGTACTTC. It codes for CASSGRDREEETQYF.

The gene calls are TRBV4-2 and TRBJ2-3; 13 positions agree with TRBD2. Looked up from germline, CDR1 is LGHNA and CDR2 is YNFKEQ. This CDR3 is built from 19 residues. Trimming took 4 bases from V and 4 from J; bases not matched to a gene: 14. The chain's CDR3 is CASSLRTSGGTVRADTQYF. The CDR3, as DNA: TGTGCCAGCAGCCTAAGGACTAGCGGGGGAACCGTCCGGGCAGATACGCAGTATTTT.

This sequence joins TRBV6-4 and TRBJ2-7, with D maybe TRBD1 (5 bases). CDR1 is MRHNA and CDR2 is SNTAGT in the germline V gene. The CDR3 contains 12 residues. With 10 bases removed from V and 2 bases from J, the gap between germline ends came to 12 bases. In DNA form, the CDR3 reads TGTGCCAACAGACAGCCGCCCTACGAGCAGTACTTC. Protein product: CANRQPPYEQYF.

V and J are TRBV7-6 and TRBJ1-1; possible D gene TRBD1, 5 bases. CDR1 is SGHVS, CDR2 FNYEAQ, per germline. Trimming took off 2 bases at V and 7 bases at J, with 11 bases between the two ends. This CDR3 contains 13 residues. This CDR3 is CASSLLPTVEAFF. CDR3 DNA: TGTGCCAGCAGCTTACTCCCGACAGTTGAAGCTTTCTTT.

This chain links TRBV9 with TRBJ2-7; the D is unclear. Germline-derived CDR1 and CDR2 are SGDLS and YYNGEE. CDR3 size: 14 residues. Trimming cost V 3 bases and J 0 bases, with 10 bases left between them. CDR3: CASSDHPGSYEQYF. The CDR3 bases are TGTGCCAGCAGCGACCACCCGGGCTCCTACGAGCAGTACTTC.

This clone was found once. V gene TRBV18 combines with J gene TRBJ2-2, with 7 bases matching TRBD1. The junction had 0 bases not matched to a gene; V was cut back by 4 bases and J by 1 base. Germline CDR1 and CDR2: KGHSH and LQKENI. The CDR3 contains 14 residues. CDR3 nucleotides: TGTGCCAGCTCACGGGACAGGAACACCGGGGAGCTGTTTTTT. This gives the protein CASSRDRNTGELFF. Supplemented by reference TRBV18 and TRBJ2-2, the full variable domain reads NAGVMQNPRHLVRRRGQEARLRCSPMKGHSHVYWYRQLPEEGLKFMVYLQKENIIDESGMPKERFSAEFPKEGPSILRIQQVVRGDSAAYFCASSRDRNTGELFFGEGSRLTVL.

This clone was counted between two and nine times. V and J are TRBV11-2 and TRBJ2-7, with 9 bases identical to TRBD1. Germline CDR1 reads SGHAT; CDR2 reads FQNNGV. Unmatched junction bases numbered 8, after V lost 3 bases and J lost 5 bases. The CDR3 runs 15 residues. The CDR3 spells CASSFPRRTGDEQYV. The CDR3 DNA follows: TGTGCCAGCAGCTTTCCCCGAAGGACAGGGGACGAGCAGTACGTC.

The CDR3 protein is CASSLDRGNTEAFF. The CDR3 nucleotides read TGCGCCAGCAGCTTAGACAGGGGGAACACTGAAGCTTTCTTT. V usage is TRBV5-1 and J usage is TRBJ1-1; 8 nucleotides match TRBD1. Germline CDR1 is SGHRS and CDR2 is YFSETQ. The trim removed 2 bases at V and 1 base at J, leaving 1 base unmatched. The CDR3 runs to 14 residues.

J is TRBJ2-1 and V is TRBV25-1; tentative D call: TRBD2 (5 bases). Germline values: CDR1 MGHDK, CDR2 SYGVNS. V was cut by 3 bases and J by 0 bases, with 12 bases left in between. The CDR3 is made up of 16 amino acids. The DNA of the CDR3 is TGTGCCAGCAGTGACTTGGGAGAGGACTCCTACAATGAGCAGTTCTTC. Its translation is CASSDLGEDSYNEQFF.

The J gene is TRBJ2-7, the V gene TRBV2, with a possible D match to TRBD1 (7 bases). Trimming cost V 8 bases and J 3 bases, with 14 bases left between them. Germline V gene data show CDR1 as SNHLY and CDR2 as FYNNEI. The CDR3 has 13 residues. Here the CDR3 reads CASLRQGGYEQYF. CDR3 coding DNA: TGTGCCAGCCTGCGACAGGGAGGCTACGAGCAGTACTTC.

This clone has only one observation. The CDR3 loop is CASSSPQRDYGYTF. The CDR3 DNA is TGTGCCAGCTCATCTCCTCAGCGGGACTATGGCTACACCTTC. V gene TRBV18 combines with J gene TRBJ1-2; D uncertain. The germline V and J ends were trimmed by 5 bases and 3 bases, with 13 bases remaining between them. Looked up from germline, CDR1 is KGHSH and CDR2 is LQKENI. CDR3 size: 14 residues.

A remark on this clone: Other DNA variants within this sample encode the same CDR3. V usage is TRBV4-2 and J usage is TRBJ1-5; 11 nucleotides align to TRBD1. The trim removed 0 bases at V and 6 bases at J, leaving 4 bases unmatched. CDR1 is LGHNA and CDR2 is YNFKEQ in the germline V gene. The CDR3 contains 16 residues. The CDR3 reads CASSQDGGQGGQPQHF. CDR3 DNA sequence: TGTGCCAGCAGCCAAGATGGGGGACAGGGGGGTCAGCCCCAGCATTTT.